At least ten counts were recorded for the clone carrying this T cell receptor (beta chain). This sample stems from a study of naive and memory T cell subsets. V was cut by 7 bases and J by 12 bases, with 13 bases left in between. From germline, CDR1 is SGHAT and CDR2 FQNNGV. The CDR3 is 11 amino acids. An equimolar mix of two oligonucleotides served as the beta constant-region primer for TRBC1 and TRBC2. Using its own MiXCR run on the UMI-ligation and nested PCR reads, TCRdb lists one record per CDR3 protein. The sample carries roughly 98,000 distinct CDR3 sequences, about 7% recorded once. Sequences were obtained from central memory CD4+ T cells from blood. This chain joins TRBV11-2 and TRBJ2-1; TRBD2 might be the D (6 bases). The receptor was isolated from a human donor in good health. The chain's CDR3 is CASTPAEGQFF. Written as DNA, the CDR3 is TGTGCCAGCACCCCGGCGGAGGGGCAGTTCTTC.